These T cell receptor beta chains were read from a single sample in a study of shared clonotypes between healthy human individuals. Method: immunoSEQ multiplex PCR; TCRdb's copy keeps in-frame clones and lacks some. Among 1.4 million to 1.5 million clones listed, 96% were seen once. Sequences were obtained from naive CD4+ T cells sorted from blood. These receptors came from a man in his thirties or forties in good health. Each CDR3 is given with its conserved first and last residue. The order of the fields is J gene, V gene, D gene, clone size, CDR3 DNA, CDR3 protein. D genes are given only for firm matches. Size is stated for part of the rows, as once, few or many counts, or as a class when the clone is expanded.

J gene: TRBJ2-1; V gene: TRBV5-5; D gene: TRBD1; clone size: -; CDR3 DNA: TGTGCCAGCAGCTTGGGGGGGACAGACTATGAGAAGCAGTTCTTC; CDR3 protein: CASSLGGTDYEKQFF
J gene: TRBJ1-2; V gene: TRBV6-6; D gene: TRBD1; clone size: -; CDR3 DNA: TGTGCCAGCAGTACCGGACAGGGGGCTAACTATGGCTACACCTTC; CDR3 protein: CASSTGQGANYGYTF
J gene: TRBJ1-5; V gene: TRBV19; D gene: -; clone size: -; CDR3 DNA: TGTGCCAGTAGTATAGGGGGCCATAATCAGCCCCAGCATTTT; CDR3 protein: CASSIGGHNQPQHF
J gene: TRBJ2-2; V gene: TRBV6-6; D gene: -; clone size: -; CDR3 DNA: TGTGCCAGCACCCCAAACACCGGGGAGCTGTTTTTT; CDR3 protein: CASTPNTGELFF
J gene: TRBJ2-5; V gene: TRBV15; D gene: -; clone size: -; CDR3 DNA: TGTGCCACCAGCAGAGACCCAGCCCCCCCCCAGTACTTC; CDR3 protein: CATSRDPAPPQYF
J gene: TRBJ1-3; V gene: TRBV7-9; D gene: -; clone size: -; CDR3 DNA: TGTGCCAGCAGCGGCGACAGGACGACTGGGAACACCATATATTTT; CDR3 protein: CASSGDRTTGNTIYF
J gene: TRBJ2-7; V gene: TRBV5-4; D gene: TRBD1; clone size: -; CDR3 DNA: TGTGCCAGCAGCTTGGCGGCAGGGGGCGGATTTTACGAGCAGTACTTC; CDR3 protein: CASSLAAGGGFYEQYF
J gene: TRBJ2-1; V gene: TRBV29-1; D gene: -; clone size: -; CDR3 DNA: TGCAGCTTCCAGATCAATGAGCAGTTCTTC; CDR3 protein: CSFQINEQFF
J gene: TRBJ2-1; V gene: TRBV11-3; D gene: TRBD2; clone size: -; CDR3 DNA: TGTGCCAGCAGCTTATGGGCGGGAGGACTCTACAATGAGCAGTTCTTC; CDR3 protein: CASSLWAGGLYNEQFF
J gene: TRBJ1-1; V gene: TRBV4-3; D gene: -; clone size: -; CDR3 DNA: TGCGCCAGCAGCCAAGAGCCGGTGGCAGAGCGGACTGAAGCTTTCTTT; CDR3 protein: CASSQEPVAERTEAFF
J gene: TRBJ2-5; V gene: TRBV7-2; D gene: -; clone size: -; CDR3 DNA: TGTGCCAGCAGCTTAGAGAGGGAGACCCAGTACTTC; CDR3 protein: CASSLERETQYF
J gene: TRBJ2-2; V gene: TRBV28; D gene: -; clone size: -; CDR3 DNA: TGTGCCAGCAGTTTATATACGCAGAACACCGGGGAGCTGTTTTTT; CDR3 protein: CASSLYTQNTGELFF
J gene: TRBJ2-1; V gene: TRBV4-2; D gene: TRBD2; clone size: -; CDR3 DNA: TGTGCCAGCAGCCAGGGACTAAGCTCCTACAATGAGCAGTTCTTC; CDR3 protein: CASSQGLSSYNEQFF
J gene: TRBJ2-5; V gene: TRBV6-1; D gene: TRBD1; clone size: -; CDR3 DNA: TGTGCCAGCAGTGAAGAATGGGACAGGGGGCTGGAGACCCAGTACTTC; CDR3 protein: CASSEEWDRGLETQYF
J gene: TRBJ1-5; V gene: TRBV5-1; D gene: TRBD1; clone size: -; CDR3 DNA: TGCGCCAGCAGCTTGGCACCAGGGGGTAGAAATCAGCCCCAGCATTTT; CDR3 protein: CASSLAPGGRNQPQHF
J gene: TRBJ1-5; V gene: TRBV28; D gene: -; clone size: -; CDR3 DNA: TGTGCCAGCAGTTTGAGCCCCGCGGGCAATCAGCCCCAGCATTTT; CDR3 protein: CASSLSPAGNQPQHF
J gene: TRBJ1-1; V gene: TRBV7-9; D gene: -; clone size: -; CDR3 DNA: TGTGCCAGCATCCGAACGGCGGGTCTGGGGGCAGCTGAAGCTTTCTTT; CDR3 protein: CASIRTAGLGAAEAFF
J gene: TRBJ2-1; V gene: TRBV28; D gene: TRBD2; clone size: -; CDR3 DNA: TGTGCCAGCGAAGGTGGGACTAGAGCATTTGAGCAGTTCTTC; CDR3 protein: CASEGGTRAFEQFF
J gene: TRBJ1-4; V gene: TRBV5-5; D gene: -; clone size: -; CDR3 DNA: TGTGCCAGCAGCTTAAATGCAGGCTGGGGTGAAAAACTGTTTTTT; CDR3 protein: CASSLNAGWGEKLFF
J gene: TRBJ1-2; V gene: TRBV19; D gene: -; clone size: -; CDR3 DNA: TGTGCCAGTAGCACCGACAGGTCTTATGGCTACACCTTC; CDR3 protein: CASSTDRSYGYTF
J gene: TRBJ2-1; V gene: TRBV9; D gene: -; clone size: -; CDR3 DNA: TGTGCCAGCAGCGTAGGGCCACTATACAATGAGCAGTTCTTC; CDR3 protein: CASSVGPLYNEQFF
J gene: TRBJ1-1; V gene: TRBV10-3; D gene: -; clone size: -; CDR3 DNA: TGTGCCATCAGTGGAGGAGCCGTGAACACTGAAGCTTTCTTT; CDR3 protein: CAISGGAVNTEAFF
J gene: TRBJ2-1; V gene: TRBV27; D gene: -; clone size: -; CDR3 DNA: TGTGCCAGCAGTTTTTTGCCTAGCTCCTACAATGAGCAGTTCTTC; CDR3 protein: CASSFLPSSYNEQFF
J gene: TRBJ2-4; V gene: TRBV7-8; D gene: -; clone size: -; CDR3 DNA: TGTGCCAGCAGCTTTGCTGTGGGTCAAAACATTCAGTACTTC; CDR3 protein: CASSFAVGQNIQYF
J gene: TRBJ1-5; V gene: TRBV6-5; D gene: -; clone size: -; CDR3 DNA: TGTGCCAGCAGTAGCCGTCGCGGGCGCAATCAGCCCCAGCATTTT; CDR3 protein: CASSSRRGRNQPQHF
J gene: TRBJ2-7; V gene: TRBV9; D gene: TRBD1; clone size: -; CDR3 DNA: TGTGCCAGCAGCGCGGGACAGGGGGTATCCTACGAGCAGTACTTC; CDR3 protein: CASSAGQGVSYEQYF
J gene: TRBJ2-1; V gene: TRBV7-2; D gene: -; clone size: -; CDR3 DNA: TGTGCCAGCAGCTTAGCTAGCTCGTCCTACAATGAGCAGTTCTTC; CDR3 protein: CASSLASSSYNEQFF
J gene: TRBJ2-3; V gene: TRBV7-2; D gene: -; clone size: -; CDR3 DNA: TGTGCCAGCAGCTTGAGGACTTTGCACACAGATACGCAGTATTTT; CDR3 protein: CASSLRTLHTDTQYF
J gene: TRBJ2-7; V gene: TRBV11-2; D gene: TRBD2; clone size: -; CDR3 DNA: TGTGCCAGCAGCTTAGAGGGGCTAGCGGGAGCGGTTTCCTACGAGCAGTACTTC; CDR3 protein: CASSLEGLAGAVSYEQYF
J gene: TRBJ2-3; V gene: TRBV9; D gene: TRBD2; clone size: -; CDR3 DNA: TGTGCCAGCAGCGTAGATTTGGCGGGAGGGCCTTATTTT; CDR3 protein: CASSVDLAGGPYF
J gene: TRBJ2-7; V gene: TRBV7-8; D gene: TRBD1; clone size: -; CDR3 DNA: TGTGCCAGCAGCCAGGACAGGGCGGGGAACGAGCAGTACTTC; CDR3 protein: CASSQDRAGNEQYF
J gene: TRBJ2-3; V gene: TRBV5-4; D gene: TRBD2; clone size: -; CDR3 DNA: TGTGCCAGCAGCTTCCGACTAGCGGGAAGTACAGATACGCAGTATTTT; CDR3 protein: CASSFRLAGSTDTQYF
J gene: TRBJ2-1; V gene: TRBV2; D gene: TRBD2; clone size: -; CDR3 DNA: TGTGCCAGCAGTCTTACCGGGACTAGCCCTGGTGAGCAGTTCTTC; CDR3 protein: CASSLTGTSPGEQFF
J gene: TRBJ1-1; V gene: TRBV6-5; D gene: -; clone size: -; CDR3 DNA: TGTGCCAGCAGCTCCCACACGGTGATCGATACTGAAGCTTTCTTT; CDR3 protein: CASSSHTVIDTEAFF
J gene: TRBJ1-5; V gene: TRBV4-1; D gene: -; clone size: once; CDR3 DNA: TGCGCCAGCAGCGCCTCGGACAGTTTCAATCAGCCCCAGCATTTT; CDR3 protein: CASSASDSFNQPQHF
J gene: TRBJ2-7; V gene: TRBV9; D gene: -; clone size: -; CDR3 DNA: TGTGCCAGCAGCGTAGGTAGGGATGGCTACGAGCAGTACTTC; CDR3 protein: CASSVGRDGYEQYF
J gene: TRBJ2-7; V gene: TRBV6-1; D gene: TRBD1; clone size: -; CDR3 DNA: TGTGCCAGCGGCCGGGACAGAGTCTACGAGCAGTACTTC; CDR3 protein: CASGRDRVYEQYF
J gene: TRBJ1-2; V gene: TRBV9; D gene: -; clone size: -; CDR3 DNA: TGTGCCAGCAGCGAGCGACAGATCTCCTATGGCTACACCTTC; CDR3 protein: CASSERQISYGYTF
J gene: TRBJ2-7; V gene: TRBV5-1; D gene: TRBD2; clone size: -; CDR3 DNA: TGCGCCAGCAGCTTGTTGACTAGCGGGAACTCCTACGAGCAGTACTTC; CDR3 protein: CASSLLTSGNSYEQYF
J gene: TRBJ2-1; V gene: TRBV4-3; D gene: -; clone size: -; CDR3 DNA: TGCGCCAGCAGCCAATGGGCGGGAAATGAGCAGTTCTTC; CDR3 protein: CASSQWAGNEQFF
J gene: TRBJ2-3; V gene: TRBV29-1; D gene: TRBD2; clone size: -; CDR3 DNA: TGCAGCGTTGAAGGGACTAGCGGGAGTGTAGCAGATACGCAGTATTTT; CDR3 protein: CSVEGTSGSVADTQYF
J gene: TRBJ2-3; V gene: TRBV5-1; D gene: TRBD2; clone size: -; CDR3 DNA: TGCGCCAGCAGCTCCGGACTAGCGCCCACAGATACGCAGTATTTT; CDR3 protein: CASSSGLAPTDTQYF
J gene: TRBJ2-7; V gene: TRBV9; D gene: TRBD2; clone size: -; CDR3 DNA: TGTGCCAGCAGCGTAGACGGAGCGGGAGGGTTCTCTGACGAGCAGTACTTC; CDR3 protein: CASSVDGAGGFSDEQYF